These 16 T cell receptor beta chains share one sample of origin, sequenced in a study of blood T cell repertoires in COVID-19. Profiling relied on immunoSEQ multiplex PCR, and the TCRdb table lists in-frame clones only, not all of them. The table lists tens of thousands of clones, about nine tenths of them singletons. Sequencing input: peripheral blood. Every receptor here comes from a man between 50 and 59 years old with acute or convalescent COVID-19.

J is TRBJ1-5 and V is TRBV5-1; 10 positions agree with TRBD1. Germline-derived CDR1 and CDR2 are SGHRS and YFSETQ. This CDR3 comprises 14 residues. V was clipped by 4 bases and J by 5 bases; unmatched bases: 3. The CDR3 DNA is TGCGCCAGCAGCCCAGGGACAGGGGATCAGCCCCAGCATTTT. Translating it yields CASSPGTGDQPQHF.

The chain is built from TRBV4-2 and TRBJ1-1; no clear D. CDR3 length: 14 amino acids. CDR1 is LGHNA and CDR2 is YNFKEQ in the germline V gene. V was clipped by 2 bases and J by 1 base, with 8 bases between them. The CDR3 nucleotides read TGTGCCAGCAGCCAATGGGGAGGGAACACTGAAGCTTTCTTT. Its translation: CASSQWGGNTEAFF.

The V and J genes are TRBV11-1 and TRBJ1-2; D unresolved. The CDR3 loop spans 15 amino acids. The V and J ends lost 5 bases and 3 bases respectively, with 16 bases between them. Germline lookup yields CDR1 SGHAT and CDR2 FQDESV (reference sequence). The CDR3 nucleotides read TGTGCCAGCAGCCCCTCTCCCGGTGCGGACTATGGCTACACCTTC. Its protein product is CASSPSPGADYGYTF.

The chain carries TRBV30 and TRBJ1-1; 7 bases map to TRBD1. The CDR3 totals 11 residues. The ends lost 5 bases at V and 6 bases at J; junction bases unmatched: 3. The germline CDR1 and CDR2 sequences are GTSNPN and SVGIG (reference sequence). Written as DNA, the CDR3 is TGTGCCTGGGAGCAGGGGGCTGAAGCTTTCTTT. This gives the protein CAWEQGAEAFF. The full variable domain, rest sourced from reference TRBV30 and TRBJ1-1, is SQTIHQWPATLVQPVGSPLSLECTVEGTSNPNLYWYRQAAGRGLQLLFYSVGIGQISSEVPQNLSASRPQDRQFILSSKKLLLSDSGFYLCAWEQGAEAFFGQGTRLTVV.

The rearrangement uses TRBV5-8 and TRBJ1-2; 9 bases match TRBD1. In germline, CDR1 is SGHTS, CDR2 YDEGEE. This CDR3 contains 14 residues. J gave up 8 bases and V 5 bases, and 10 bases lay outside the gene matches. The CDR3 sequence: CASSFGQGRRGYTF. CDR3 coding DNA: TGTGCCAGCAGTTTTGGACAGGGGCGTCGAGGCTACACCTTC.

This clone was picked up one time. The chain recombines TRBV4-1 with TRBJ1-6; D ambiguous. Germline CDR1 reads MGHRA; CDR2 reads YSYEKL. The CDR3 is made up of 16 amino acids. V was shortened by 0 bases and J by 7 bases, with 13 bases between the two germline ends. The CDR3 loop is CASSQDIGGRNSPLHF. The CDR3 bases are TGCGCCAGCAGCCAAGATATTGGAGGCAGGAATTCACCCCTCCACTTT.

Only one count was recorded for this clone. The chain carries TRBV24-1 and TRBJ1-5; D is possibly TRBD1 (5 bases). V dropped 4 bases and J dropped 5 bases, with 11 bases sitting between them. There are 14 residues in the CDR3. CDR1 and CDR2 (germline): KGHDR, SFDVKD. The CDR3 region has the DNA TGTGCCACCAGTGACCCGCGGGACCATCAGCCCCAGCATTTT. Residues: CATSDPRDHQPQHF.

The rearrangement links TRBV7-8 to TRBJ1-4; D gene ambiguous. The CDR3 is 16 residues long. Trimming pared 5 bases from V and 8 bases from J, leaving 21 bases between. The germline CDR1 and CDR2 sequences are SGHVS and FQNEAQ. CDR3 coding DNA: TGTGCCAGCAGCCCATCGACCGCGAAGGCGGGCGAAAAACTGTTTTTT. Its protein is CASSPSTAKAGEKLFF. Combining the CDR3 with reference TRBV7-8 and TRBJ1-4 gives the whole variable domain GAGVSQSPRYKVAKRGQDVALRCDPISGHVSLFWYQQALGQGPEFLTYFQNEAQLDKSGLPSDRFFAERPEGSVSTLKIQRTQQEDSAVYLCASSPSTAKAGEKLFFGSGTQLSVL.

For this clone: Other DNA sequences of this sample code for an identical CDR3. The rearrangement joins TRBV15 to TRBJ2-5, with TRBD1 as a possible D gene (5 bases). Trimming took off 0 bases at V and 5 bases at J, with 7 bases between the two ends. CDR3 length equals 13 residues. Germline V gives CDR1 LNHNV, CDR2 YYDKDF (reference sequence). The CDR3 DNA follows: TGTGCCACCAGCAGAGATAGGGGTGAGACCCAGTACTTC. This translates into CATSRDRGETQYF.

The rearrangement joins TRBV9 to TRBJ1-3, with TRBD1 as a possible D gene (5 bases). The germline V gene has CDR1 SGDLS and CDR2 YYNGEE. The V end was cut by 0 bases, the J end by 1 base, with 8 bases between. CDR3 size: 15 residues. The CDR3 sequence is CASSVGGGSGNTIYF. CDR3 bases: TGTGCCAGCAGCGTAGGCGGGGGATCTGGAAACACCATATATTTT. Full variable domain (rest looked up from reference TRBV9 and TRBJ1-3): DSGVTQTPKHLITATGQRVTLRCSPRSGDLSVYWYQQSLDQGLQFLIQYYNGEERAKGNILERFSAQQFPDLHSELNLSSLELGDSALYFCASSVGGGSGNTIYFGEGSWLTVV.

The chain carries TRBV7-6 and TRBJ2-2; the match to TRBD1 covers 11 bases. CDR3 length: 19 amino acids. Germline CDR1 reads SGHVS; CDR2 reads FNYEAQ. The J segment lost 3 bases and the V segment lost 4 bases, leaving 13 bases of the junction unmatched. CDR3 amino acids: CASSSANTRTGGDTGELFF. The CDR3 coding sequence is TGTGCCAGCAGCTCCGCAAACACAAGGACAGGGGGCGACACCGGGGAGCTGTTTTTT.

V is TRBV15 and J is TRBJ2-5; 9 nucleotides line up with TRBD2. This CDR3 is 17 amino acids long. The junction had 13 bases not matched to a gene; V was cut back by 3 bases and J by 5 bases. Germline CDR1 LNHNV, CDR2 YYDKDF (reference sequence). The DNA for the CDR3 is TGTGCCACCAGCAGGTCCCCCCCGGGCGGGGGGGCGGAGACCCAGTACTTC. It yields the protein CATSRSPPGGGAETQYF.

This rearrangement joins TRBV5-5 to TRBJ2-7; 10 nucleotides line up with TRBD2. The ends lost 1 base at V and 4 bases at J; junction bases unmatched: 5. From germline, CDR1 is SGHKS and CDR2 YYEKEE (reference sequence). The CDR3 totals 15 residues. CDR3: CASSLTTSGSYEQYF. As DNA, the CDR3 is TGTGCCAGCAGCTTGACGACTAGCGGGTCGTACGAGCAGTACTTC.

A few counts support this clone. V is TRBV2 and J is TRBJ2-2; TRBD1 matches at 7 bases. Unmatched junction bases numbered 6, after V lost 5 bases and J lost 0 bases. From germline, CDR1 is SNHLY and CDR2 FYNNEI. The CDR3 sequence is 16 residues long. CDR3 nucleotide sequence: TGTGCCAGCAGTCCTTTGACAGGGACGAACACCGGGGAGCTGTTTTTT. Protein sequence: CASSPLTGTNTGELFF.

A single count supports this clone. The chain employs TRBV12-3 or TRBV12-4 and TRBJ2-7; TRBD2 is a possible D gene (5 bases). V shed 2 bases and J shed 1 base, with 6 bases lying between them. The CDR3 runs to 13 residues. The CDR3 is CASSLRESYEQYV. In DNA, the CDR3 is TGTGCCAGCAGTTTAAGGGAGTCCTACGAGCAGTACGTC.

The chain links TRBV24-1 to TRBJ1-1, with D hard to call. The germline V gene has CDR1 KGHDR and CDR2 SFDVKD. Trimming removed 9 bases from V and 1 base from J, with 8 bases in between. This CDR3 has 12 residues. CDR3 sequence (DNA): TGTGCCACCCAGGCAGGGAACACTGAAGCTTTCTTT. Translated, it gives CATQAGNTEAFF.